A selection of T cell receptor beta chains follows, all from one sample in a study of T-cell memory formation after mild COVID-19. TCRdb fed the 5' RACE reads into MiXCR, producing one record per CDR3 protein. The repertoire holds a few hundred thousand distinct CDR3 sequences, 10% to 13% seen once, with approximately 2.8% in the top ten. Input material: PBMCs or a T cell subset sorted from them (not recorded which). The receptor set was obtained from a man aged 18 to 35 who had mild COVID-19 (a few samples of this study predate the infection). Cell type and time point are not known. Both conserved end residues are part of each CDR3. A D gene is named only where the DNA matches it firmly. Where a row states a size, it is once, few, many or the class of an expanded clone; other rows omit it.

d_call	clone_size	v_call	j_call	cdr3_nt	cdr3_aa
NA	NA	TRBV15	TRBJ2-3	TGTGCCACCAGCAGAGCTGGAGGGACAGATACGCAGTATTTT	CATSRAGGTDTQYF
NA	few	TRBV6-4	TRBJ2-1	TGTGCCAGCAGTGCGCACGGGACCCTTAACAATGAGCAGTTCTTC	CASSAHGTLNNEQFF
TRBD2	many	TRBV20-1	TRBJ2-3	TGCAGTGCTACCGGGACTAGCTTGGATACGCAGTATTTT	CSATGTSLDTQYF
TRBD1	NA	TRBV6-2/TRBV6-3	TRBJ2-4	TGTGCCAGCAGCGGGACAGAAAACATTCAGTACTTC	CASSGTENIQYF
NA	NA	TRBV18	TRBJ1-1	TGTGCCAGCTCAGGGGCCGGGGACACTGAAGCTTTCTTT	CASSGAGDTEAFF
NA	few	TRBV3-1	TRBJ2-2	TGTGCCAGCAGCCAGGGTCTCCCGAGAGGGGTCGACACCGGGGAGCTGTTTTTT	CASSQGLPRGVDTGELFF
NA	NA	TRBV9	TRBJ1-1	TGTGCCAGCAGCGTAACAGGTGGGAGCACTGAAGCTTTCTTT	CASSVTGGSTEAFF
TRBD2	few	TRBV11-2	TRBJ2-1	TGTGCCAGCAGTCCATCCGGGACTAGTAGGGCGGACAATGAGCAGTTCTTC	CASSPSGTSRADNEQFF
NA	NA	TRBV6-1	TRBJ2-5	TGTGCCAGCAGTGAGCCAGGGGGGCCAGAGACCCAGTACTTC	CASSEPGGPETQYF
TRBD1	few	TRBV7-2	TRBJ1-6	TGTGCCAGCAGACTAGGGGACAGGCGATATAATTCACCCCTCCACTTT	CASRLGDRRYNSPLHF
NA	few	TRBV24-1	TRBJ1-3	TGTGCCACCAGTGATTCGGGCGGGTCTGGAAACACCATATATTTT	CATSDSGGSGNTIYF
TRBD2	many	TRBV2	TRBJ2-1	TGTGCCGGACGAATACGGGGGGGCACTGAGCAGTTCTTC	CAGRIRGGTEQFF
NA	many	TRBV5-1	TRBJ1-1	TGCGCCAGCAGCTTAAGTTTGCGGGTGGAGCGACGGTCGAACACTGAAGCTTTCTTT	CASSLSLRVERRSNTEAFF
NA	NA	TRBV11-2	TRBJ1-4	TGTGCCAGCAGCATCACCCCAGGGGCAGGTAGTGAAAAACTGTTTTTT	CASSITPGAGSEKLFF
NA	few	TRBV7-8	TRBJ2-3	TGTGCCAGCAGCTCGACACGTCCCCCAGATACGCAGTATTTT	CASSSTRPPDTQYF
NA	many	TRBV7-2	TRBJ1-1	TGTGCCAGCAGCTACCAGGGGCGAGGTACTGAAGCTTTCTTT	CASSYQGRGTEAFF
TRBD2	few	TRBV15	TRBJ2-5	TGTGCCACCAGCCCCCAGCGGGGTTCCCAAGAGACCCAGTACTTC	CATSPQRGSQETQYF
TRBD1	NA	TRBV28	TRBJ1-1	TGTGCCAGCAGTTCCGGGGACAGTGGAGCTTTCTTT	CASSSGDSGAFF
NA	NA	TRBV5-1	TRBJ2-3	TGCGCCAGCAGCATACCGGGTCACACAGATACGCAGTATTTT	CASSIPGHTDTQYF
TRBD2	many	TRBV4-3	TRBJ2-2	TGCGCCAGCAGCCAAGTGGCGCGGGGGGCCTATGGCACCGGGGAGCTGTTTTTT	CASSQVARGAYGTGELFF
TRBD1	many	TRBV27	TRBJ1-2	TGTGCCAGCAGCCCCGGGACAGGGATTAACTATGGCTACACCTTC	CASSPGTGINYGYTF
TRBD1	few	TRBV5-1	TRBJ1-6	TGCGCCAGCAGCTTGTCCGACAGGGTAGGGTCACCCCTCCACTTT	CASSLSDRVGSPLHF
NA	few	TRBV7-9	TRBJ1-6	TGTGCCAGCAGCGCGGACAGCCTCCGTTCACCCCTCCACTTT	CASSADSLRSPLHF